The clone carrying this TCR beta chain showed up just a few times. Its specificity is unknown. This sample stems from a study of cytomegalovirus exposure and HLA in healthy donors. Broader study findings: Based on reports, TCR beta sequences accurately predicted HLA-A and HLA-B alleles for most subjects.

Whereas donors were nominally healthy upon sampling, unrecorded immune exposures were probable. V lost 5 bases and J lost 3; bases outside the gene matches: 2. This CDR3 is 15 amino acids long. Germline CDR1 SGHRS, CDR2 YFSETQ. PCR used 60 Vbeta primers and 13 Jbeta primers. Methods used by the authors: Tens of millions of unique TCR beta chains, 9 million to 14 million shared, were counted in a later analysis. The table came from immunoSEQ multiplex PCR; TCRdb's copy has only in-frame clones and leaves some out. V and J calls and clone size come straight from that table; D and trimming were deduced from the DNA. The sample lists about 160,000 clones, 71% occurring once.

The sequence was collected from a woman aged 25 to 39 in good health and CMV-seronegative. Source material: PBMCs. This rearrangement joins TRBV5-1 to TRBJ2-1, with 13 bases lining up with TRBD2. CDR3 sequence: CASRGLAGDYNEQFF. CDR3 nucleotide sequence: TGCGCCAGCAGAGGACTAGCGGGAGACTACAATGAGCAGTTCTTC.